This is a list of T cell receptor beta chains from one sample in a study of lymphopenia after photon versus proton radiotherapy. Sequenced by immunoSEQ multiplex PCR; TCRdb stores in-frame clones only, minus some. The table shows some 15,000 clones, with around 80% occurring only once. Source: peripheral blood, taken from a patient treated with proton-based radiotherapy. These receptors were taken from a man in his 70s with pancreatic cancer. Each CDR3 is given with its conserved first and last residue. The order of the fields is CDR3 protein, CDR3 DNA, clone size, J gene, CDR3 length, D gene, V gene. A D gene is named only where the DNA matches it firmly. Rows may omit the clone size; those that give it use once, few, many or a size class.

cdr3_aa: CASSPNTGPGPEQYF
cdr3_nt: TGTGCCAGCTCACCGAATACAGGCCCTGGGCCCGAGCAGTACTTC
clone_size: NA
j_call: TRBJ2-7
cdr3_length: 15
d_call: NA
v_call: TRBV18

cdr3_aa: CASSRSVSETQYF
cdr3_nt: TGTGCCAGCAGCCGTTCGGTCTCGGAGACCCAGTACTTC
clone_size: NA
j_call: TRBJ2-5
cdr3_length: 13
d_call: NA
v_call: TRBV5-4

cdr3_aa: CASSLSYSGNTIYF
cdr3_nt: TGTGCCAGCAGCCTTTCCTACTCTGGAAACACCATATATTTT
clone_size: NA
j_call: TRBJ1-3
cdr3_length: 14
d_call: NA
v_call: TRBV7-1

cdr3_aa: CASSIGGKKLFF
cdr3_nt: TGTGCCAGTAGTATTGGGGGAAAAAAACTGTTTTTT
clone_size: NA
j_call: TRBJ1-4
cdr3_length: 12
d_call: NA
v_call: TRBV19

cdr3_aa: CASSTDETSSGANVLTF
cdr3_nt: TGTGCCAGCAGCACGGACGAGACCAGCTCTGGGGCCAACGTCCTGACTTTC
clone_size: NA
j_call: TRBJ2-6
cdr3_length: 17
d_call: NA
v_call: TRBV7-9

cdr3_aa: CASSPDAGTGVLEQYF
cdr3_nt: TGTGCCAGCAGCCCGGACGCCGGGACAGGGGTTCTCGAGCAGTACTTC
clone_size: NA
j_call: TRBJ2-7
cdr3_length: 16
d_call: TRBD1
v_call: TRBV7-3

cdr3_aa: CASSQGGLGTGGNQPQHF
cdr3_nt: TGCGCCAGCAGCCAAGGAGGGTTGGGGACAGGGGGAAATCAGCCCCAGCATTTT
clone_size: few
j_call: TRBJ1-5
cdr3_length: 18
d_call: TRBD1
v_call: TRBV4-1

cdr3_aa: CAIREDRGTLNTEAFF
cdr3_nt: TGTGCCATCAGGGAAGACAGGGGGACCCTGAACACTGAAGCTTTCTTT
clone_size: NA
j_call: TRBJ1-1
cdr3_length: 16
d_call: TRBD1
v_call: TRBV10-3

cdr3_aa: CASRQGPSTDTQYF
cdr3_nt: TGCGCCAGCAGACAGGGGCCGAGCACAGATACGCAGTATTTT
clone_size: NA
j_call: TRBJ2-3
cdr3_length: 14
d_call: TRBD1
v_call: TRBV23-1

cdr3_aa: CASSLAGTGDGYTF
cdr3_nt: TGTGCCAGCAGCTTAGCCGGGACAGGGGATGGCTACACCTTC
clone_size: NA
j_call: TRBJ1-2
cdr3_length: 14
d_call: TRBD1
v_call: TRBV11-2

cdr3_aa: CAWSRQNYGYTF
cdr3_nt: TGTGCCTGGAGTCGCCAGAACTATGGCTACACCTTC
clone_size: NA
j_call: TRBJ1-2
cdr3_length: 12
d_call: NA
v_call: TRBV30

cdr3_aa: CASSLSTGNSDYGYTF
cdr3_nt: TGTGCCAGCAGCTTATCCACAGGGAATTCTGACTATGGCTACACCTTC
clone_size: NA
j_call: TRBJ1-2
cdr3_length: 16
d_call: NA
v_call: TRBV11-3

cdr3_aa: CASSFAADSYGYTF
cdr3_nt: TGTGCCAGCAGCTTTGCGGCGGACTCGTATGGCTACACCTTC
clone_size: NA
j_call: TRBJ1-2
cdr3_length: 14
d_call: NA
v_call: TRBV5-5

cdr3_aa: CASSLGDRARGGYTF
cdr3_nt: TGCGCCAGCAGCTTGGGAGACAGGGCCCGGGGTGGCTACACCTTC
clone_size: NA
j_call: TRBJ1-2
cdr3_length: 15
d_call: TRBD1
v_call: TRBV5-1

cdr3_aa: CASNRTGSYNEQFF
cdr3_nt: TGTGCCAGCAATAGGACAGGCTCCTACAATGAGCAGTTCTTC
clone_size: NA
j_call: TRBJ2-1
cdr3_length: 14
d_call: TRBD1
v_call: TRBV27